These T cell receptor beta chains were read from a single sample in a study of TIL therapy for anti-PD-1-resistant metastatic lung cancer. Clones were read by immunoSEQ multiplex PCR, and TCRdb kept only the in-frame ones, dropping some. This table holds tens of thousands of clones, over 65% found once. The sample in question was tumor tissue, obtained at baseline. Receptors were obtained from a person aged 25-85 years with non-small cell lung cancer. The CDR3 runs from the conserved cysteine through the conserved F or W. The D gene is left open where the match is weak. Only part of the rows carry a size: once, few, many, or a class if the clone is expanded.

14	TRBV19	NA	TRBJ2-2	NA	TGTGCCAGTACTTCGCAGGGGAGCACCGGGGAGCTGTTTTTT	CASTSQGSTGELFF
14	TRBV6-4	NA	TRBJ1-1	NA	TGTGCCAGCAGTGAAACAGGGATTTCCACTGAAGCTTTCTTT	CASSETGISTEAFF
15	TRBV6-5	few	TRBJ1-4	NA	TGTGCCAGCAGATATGACGGTGCAACTAATGAAAAACTGTTTTTT	CASRYDGATNEKLFF
16	TRBV30	NA	TRBJ2-5	TRBD2	TGTGCCTGGAACACCGGAGTAGCGGGAGTACGAGAGACCCAGTACTTC	CAWNTGVAGVRETQYF
14	TRBV10-2	NA	TRBJ2-1	NA	TGCGCCAGCAGTGAGTCGAGGAGCTTGAATGAGCAGTTCTTC	CASSESRSLNEQFF
14	TRBV7-2	NA	TRBJ1-2	NA	TGTGCCAGCAGCTTAAGTACAGCCGGAGATGGCTACACCTTC	CASSLSTAGDGYTF
16	TRBV11-2	NA	TRBJ2-7	TRBD2	TGTGCCAGCAGCCCTCCAACTAGCGGGAGGTTTTACGAGCAGTACTTC	CASSPPTSGRFYEQYF
13	TRBV7-8	NA	TRBJ2-7	NA	TGTGCCAGCAGCTACCAGGATAGCGGCGAGCAGTACTTC	CASSYQDSGEQYF
14	TRBV28	few	TRBJ1-1	NA	TGTGCCAGCAGGTTACAGGATTTCCCGTCTTTAGCTTTCTTT	CASRLQDFPSLAFF
11	TRBV2	NA	TRBJ2-7	TRBD2	TGTGCCAGCAAGCGGGAGTACGAGCAGTACTTC	CASKREYEQYF
11	TRBV10-1	medium-sized	TRBJ2-7	NA	TGCGCCAGCTTCGGGGTTGGCGAGCAGTACTTC	CASFGVGEQYF
14	TRBV7-8	NA	TRBJ1-4	NA	TGTGCCAGCAGCGCGAGGGCTAGAGATGAAAAACTGTTTTTT	CASSARARDEKLFF
15	TRBV29-1	NA	TRBJ2-7	TRBD2	TGCAGCGTTGAGACCGGGACAACCGGACTAGCGGGAGCGTCCTTC	CSVETGTTGLAGASF
14	TRBV7-8	NA	TRBJ1-5	NA	TGTGCCAGCAGATTGGACAGCGGCAATCAGCCCCAGCATTTT	CASRLDSGNQPQHF
15	TRBV2	NA	TRBJ2-4	NA	TGTGCCAGCAGTGAGGGCACCCTAGCCAAAAACATTCAGTACTTC	CASSEGTLAKNIQYF
18	TRBV18	NA	TRBJ2-3	TRBD2	TGTGCCAGCTCACCATTTGATCTCTCGCGGGAGGGCACAGATACGCAGTATTTT	CASSPFDLSREGTDTQYF
13	TRBV11-3	NA	TRBJ2-2	NA	TGTGCCAGCAGCTTAGATGAGGGCGGGGAGCTGTTTTTT	CASSLDEGGELFF
16	TRBV6-5	NA	TRBJ2-7	TRBD2	TGTGCCAGCAGTTACTCGGGGAGGGTCCTCTCCTACGAGCAGTACTTC	CASSYSGRVLSYEQYF
14	TRBV7-2	NA	TRBJ2-7	TRBD2	TGTGCCAGCAGCTTTACTAGCGGGAGTTACGAGCAGTACTTC	CASSFTSGSYEQYF
16	TRBV2	NA	TRBJ2-2	TRBD2	TGTGCCAGCAGTGAAATCCCTAGCGGGACGGCCGGGGAGCTGTTTTTT	CASSEIPSGTAGELFF
13	TRBV5-1	NA	TRBJ2-5	TRBD1	TGCGCCAGCAGCGGGGACAGCCAAGAGACCCAGTACTTC	CASSGDSQETQYF
14	TRBV6-5	NA	TRBJ1-1	NA	TGTGCCAGCAGTCCCCGCAGGGCGGGCACTGAAGCTTTCTTT	CASSPRRAGTEAFF
14	TRBV5-4	NA	TRBJ2-2	NA	TGTGCCAGCAGCCCCCAGGGCGGATCCGGGGAGCTGTTTTTT	CASSPQGGSGELFF
14	TRBV27	NA	TRBJ2-7	NA	TGTGCCAGCAGTTTAAGCGGAAAATCCTACGAGCAGTACTTC	CASSLSGKSYEQYF
14	TRBV11-2	NA	TRBJ2-2	NA	TGTGCCAGCAGCTTAGGCGGCCGAACCGGGGAGCTGTTTTTT	CASSLGGRTGELFF
15	TRBV6-6	NA	TRBJ1-3	TRBD1	TGTGCCAGCAGTACCGGACAGGGACCTGGAAACACCATATATTTT	CASSTGQGPGNTIYF
19	TRBV4-1	NA	TRBJ2-2	TRBD1	TGCGCCAGCAGCCAAGATCCCCTTGGGACAGGGGGGACCACCGGGGAGCTGTTTTTT	CASSQDPLGTGGTTGELFF
18	TRBV9	NA	TRBJ2-2	NA	TGTGCCAGCAGCGCCCCCCGCGGGACGCGGGAGAACACCGGGGAGCTGTTTTTT	CASSAPRGTRENTGELFF
18	TRBV7-7	NA	TRBJ2-1	TRBD1	TGTGCCAGCAGCTCGGACAGGGGATCCTCGGGGCGGGTCAATGAGCAGTTCTTC	CASSSDRGSSGRVNEQFF
15	TRBV6-1	NA	TRBJ1-2	TRBD1	TGTGCCAGCAGTGAAGTAGGGAGACAGGGCGCTGGCTACACCTTC	CASSEVGRQGAGYTF
15	TRBV2	NA	TRBJ1-2	NA	TGTGCCAGCAGCCCCTTGTCAGCCCTTAACTATGGCTACACCTTC	CASSPLSALNYGYTF
11	TRBV19	NA	TRBJ2-3	NA	TGTGCCAGCCAGCAAACAGATACGCAGTATTTT	CASQQTDTQYF
15	TRBV7-2	NA	TRBJ2-7	NA	TGTGCCAGCAGCTTGCAGTCAGGGGAACTCTACGAGCAGTACTTC	CASSLQSGELYEQYF
15	TRBV21-1	once	TRBJ1-2	NA	TGTGCCAGCAGCAAAGAGGCTCCGTTCCTCTATGGCTACACCTTC	CASSKEAPFLYGYTF
14	TRBV7-7	NA	TRBJ2-1	TRBD2	TGTGCTAGCAGCTCGGGACTACCTCCCGATGAGCAGTTCTTC	CASSSGLPPDEQFF
13	TRBV28	NA	TRBJ2-2	NA	TGTGCCAGCAGTAACCCGAACACCGGGGAGCTGTTTTTT	CASSNPNTGELFF